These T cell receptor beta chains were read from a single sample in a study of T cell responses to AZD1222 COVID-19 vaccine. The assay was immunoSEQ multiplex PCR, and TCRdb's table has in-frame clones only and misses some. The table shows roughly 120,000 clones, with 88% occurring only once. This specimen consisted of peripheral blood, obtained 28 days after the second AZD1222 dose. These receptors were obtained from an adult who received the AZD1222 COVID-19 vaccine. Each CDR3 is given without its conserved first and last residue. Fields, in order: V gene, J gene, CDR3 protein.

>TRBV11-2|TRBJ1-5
ASSFMGSQPQH
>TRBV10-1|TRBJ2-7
ASSEQRERAYEQY
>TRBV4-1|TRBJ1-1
ASSLRGQGGTEAF
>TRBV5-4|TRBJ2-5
ASSLAMTSGSRGETQY
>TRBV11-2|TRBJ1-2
ASSSGSTGLSGYT
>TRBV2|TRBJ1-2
ASTYAQVPHGYT
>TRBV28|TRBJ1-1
ASSLGLQWKNTEAF
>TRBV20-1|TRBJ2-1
SASGERLEQF
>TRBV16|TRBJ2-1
ASSLGTYEQF
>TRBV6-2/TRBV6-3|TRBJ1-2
ASSFRQGAPSYGYT
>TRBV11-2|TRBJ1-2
ASSTEALGGYT
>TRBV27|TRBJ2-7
ASSSHRGSMSYEQY
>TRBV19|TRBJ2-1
ASTGTSDFDEQF